A selection of T cell receptor beta chains follows, all from one sample in a study of blood T cell repertoires in COVID-19. Data came from immunoSEQ multiplex PCR; TCRdb stores just in-frame clones and leaves some out. The sample consists of under 300,000 clones, 85% to 90% of them appearing once. The sample comprised PBMCs or T cells enriched from blood (not recorded which). These receptors were taken from a woman aged 60 to 75 who had recovered from COVID-19. Both conserved end residues are part of each CDR3. Each record gives: CDR3 DNA, CDR3 protein, J gene, D gene, clone size, V gene. The D gene is left open where the match is weak. Size is omitted from some rows. Given values are once, few, many or a class for expanded clones.

TGTGCCAGCAGCCCCTTGGGCCAGGGGATCGGGGAGCTGTTTTTT | CASSPLGQGIGELFF | TRBJ2-2 | NA | NA | TRBV7-9
TGTGCCAGCAGTAGACGGGACAGGGAAGCTTTCTTT | CASSRRDREAFF | TRBJ1-1 | TRBD1 | once | TRBV27
TGTGCCAGCAGTCTCGGAAACACCATATATTTT | CASSLGNTIYF | TRBJ1-3 | NA | NA | TRBV28
TGTGCCAGCAGCTTAGTCCTAGCGGGAGGGCCGGGATACAATGAGCAGTTCTTC | CASSLVLAGGPGYNEQFF | TRBJ2-1 | TRBD2 | once | TRBV7-9
TGTGCCAGCAGCTTAGATTCTAACGAGCAGTACTTC | CASSLDSNEQYF | TRBJ2-7 | NA | NA | TRBV7-9
TGTGCCAGCAGAGAGGTAGCGGGAGAGGGGGGTGAGCAGTTCTTC | CASREVAGEGGEQFF | TRBJ2-1 | TRBD2 | NA | TRBV6-5
TGTGCCAGCAGCTTAGCGCCCCGGGAAGCTTTCTTT | CASSLAPREAFF | TRBJ1-1 | NA | once | TRBV7-9
TGTGCCAGCAGTTTTGGTGGGGTGGGGCGGAATGAGCAGTTCTTC | CASSFGGVGRNEQFF | TRBJ2-1 | NA | NA | TRBV28
TGTGCCTGGGAGACTCAGGGCACCGGGGAGCTGTTTTTT | CAWETQGTGELFF | TRBJ2-2 | NA | NA | TRBV30
TGTGCCAGCAGCCCCCGGGACAGGTCGGGGACTGAAGCTTTCTTT | CASSPRDRSGTEAFF | TRBJ1-1 | TRBD1 | once | TRBV7-9
TGTGCCAGCAGCCATGGAACAGGGTTGGGGGCCAACGTCCTGACTTTC | CASSHGTGLGANVLTF | TRBJ2-6 | NA | NA | TRBV3-1/TRBV3-2
TGTGCCACCCTACAGGGAGCCAAAAACATTCAGTACTTC | CATLQGAKNIQYF | TRBJ2-4 | NA | NA | TRBV12-3/TRBV12-4
TGCGCCAGTCAAGGGGGGGGCGCCCCCTGCTACGAGCAGTACTTC | CASQGGGAPCYEQYF | TRBJ2-7 | NA | NA | TRBV23-1
TGTGCCACCGGGAGGAGTGACGGGGCGTCCTACAATGAGCAGTTCTTC | CATGRSDGASYNEQFF | TRBJ2-1 | NA | NA | TRBV24-1
TGTGCCAGCAGTTACTCATCAGGAAGCAAAAACATTCAGTACTTC | CASSYSSGSKNIQYF | TRBJ2-4 | NA | NA | TRBV6-5
TGTGCCAGCAGCTTTAGCGGGGGGGCCAACAATGAGCAGTTCTTC | CASSFSGGANNEQFF | TRBJ2-1 | TRBD2 | NA | TRBV7-3
TGTGCCAGCAGTTACTATGGCCAGAACACTGAAGCTTTCTTT | CASSYYGQNTEAFF | TRBJ1-1 | NA | NA | TRBV6-6
TGTGCCAGCCCTAACAGCAACGATGGCTACACCTTC | CASPNSNDGYTF | TRBJ1-2 | NA | NA | TRBV2
TGTGCCAGCAGTGTACAGGGGGCTTCCTACAATGAGCAGTTCTTC | CASSVQGASYNEQFF | TRBJ2-1 | TRBD1 | NA | TRBV7-3
TGTGCCTGGAGTATTGGGACAGGAAACACCATATATTTT | CAWSIGTGNTIYF | TRBJ1-3 | NA | NA | TRBV30
TGCGCCAGCAGCTTCACTAGCGAACAAGAGACCCAGTACTTC | CASSFTSEQETQYF | TRBJ2-5 | TRBD2 | NA | TRBV5-1
TGTGCCATCAGCAAGACTAGCGGGGAGGTGACCCAGTACTTC | CAISKTSGEVTQYF | TRBJ2-5 | TRBD2 | NA | TRBV10-3
TGTGCCAGCAGGTTCGACAGGGGGACTGAAGCTTTCTTT | CASRFDRGTEAFF | TRBJ1-1 | TRBD1 | NA | TRBV11-3
TGCGCCAGCAGAGCCGGAGGCAGTGACACTGAAGCTTTCTTT | CASRAGGSDTEAFF | TRBJ1-1 | NA | NA | TRBV10-1
TGCGCCAGCAGCTTGGGGACTAGCGGGAGTCCCGTGGGATACAATGAGCAGTTCTTC | CASSLGTSGSPVGYNEQFF | TRBJ2-1 | TRBD2 | NA | TRBV5-1
TGCGCCAGCAGCCTCCGGACAGGGTACACCGGGGAGCTGTTTTTT | CASSLRTGYTGELFF | TRBJ2-2 | TRBD1 | NA | TRBV5-1
TGTGCCAGCAGTTTGGGGGACAGGGTAGGACAGCCCCAGCATTTT | CASSLGDRVGQPQHF | TRBJ1-5 | TRBD1 | NA | TRBV28
TGTGCCAGCAAGTTGAACGGGTTGAGCTCCTACGAGCAGTACTTC | CASKLNGLSSYEQYF | TRBJ2-7 | NA | NA | TRBV2
TGTGCCAGCACAAGAGGGCATGGACAGATTATTAACTATGGCTACACCTTC | CASTRGHGQIINYGYTF | TRBJ1-2 | NA | NA | TRBV28
TGTGCCAGTACCGACTCTTACTACGAGCAGTACTTC | CASTDSYYEQYF | TRBJ2-7 | NA | NA | TRBV27
TGTGCCAGCAGCCCTACAGGAGCCTATGGCTACACCTTC | CASSPTGAYGYTF | TRBJ1-2 | NA | NA | TRBV11-1
TGTGCCAGCAGCGTAGTGACTAGCCCCGGGGAGCTGTTTTTT | CASSVVTSPGELFF | TRBJ2-2 | TRBD2 | NA | TRBV9
TGCGCCAGCAGCTTGGTGGGACAGCCCACAGATACGCAGTATTTT | CASSLVGQPTDTQYF | TRBJ2-3 | TRBD1 | NA | TRBV5-1
TGTGCCAGCAGTGAAAGGCGCGGAATCACAGATACGCAGTATTTT | CASSERRGITDTQYF | TRBJ2-3 | NA | NA | TRBV2
TGTGCCATCCACCCCGCGGGGGACAGGGGGCTGGGGGAGCAGTACTTC | CAIHPAGDRGLGEQYF | TRBJ2-7 | TRBD1 | NA | TRBV5-4
TGTGCCAGCCAAGGACAGTTCTATGGCTACACCTTC | CASQGQFYGYTF | TRBJ1-2 | NA | NA | TRBV28
TGTGCCAGCTGGACCGGGACAGGGCTCTATGGCTACACCTTC | CASWTGTGLYGYTF | TRBJ1-2 | TRBD1 | NA | TRBV28
TGTGCCAGCAGCTGGGACTTTCAAAATTCACCCCTCCACTTT | CASSWDFQNSPLHF | TRBJ1-6 | NA | NA | TRBV5-6
TGCGCCAGCAGCCACCCGGGATCTGGAAACACCATATATTTT | CASSHPGSGNTIYF | TRBJ1-3 | NA | once | TRBV4-1
TGTGCCACCAGCAGGCCCCTAGACGAGCAGTTCTTC | CATSRPLDEQFF | TRBJ2-1 | NA | NA | TRBV15
TGTGCCAGCGTACAGGCCCCTGAAGCTTTCTTT | CASVQAPEAFF | TRBJ1-1 | NA | NA | TRBV7-9
TGTGCCACTCGGACAGGGAAGAGGGAAAAACTGTTTTTT | CATRTGKREKLFF | TRBJ1-4 | TRBD1 | NA | TRBV11-2
TGTGCCAGTGCTATTAGCGGACCCGACTACGAGCAGTACTTC | CASAISGPDYEQYF | TRBJ2-7 | NA | once | TRBV7-3
TGTGCCAGCTCACCAGTAGGGGGCGATTATGAAAAACTGTTTTTT | CASSPVGGDYEKLFF | TRBJ1-4 | TRBD1 | NA | TRBV18
TGCGCCAGCAGTAACTCCGGGACCCAGTACTTC | CASSNSGTQYF | TRBJ2-5 | NA | few | TRBV10-2
TGCGCCAGCAGCCCCGGACAGGGAGGAGATACGCAGTATTTT | CASSPGQGGDTQYF | TRBJ2-3 | TRBD1 | NA | TRBV5-1
TGTGCCAGCAGTCGCCTAGCGGGCATTTGGAAGCAGTACTTC | CASSRLAGIWKQYF | TRBJ2-7 | TRBD2 | NA | TRBV28
TGCGCCAGCAGCTTCGGGGGATCGCAGCCCCAGCATTTT | CASSFGGSQPQHF | TRBJ1-5 | NA | NA | TRBV5-1
TGTGCCTGGAGTGTAAAGGGGTTTAGCACTGAAGCTTTCTTT | CAWSVKGFSTEAFF | TRBJ1-1 | NA | NA | TRBV30
TGTGCCAGCAGTGGACAGGGGTCCGAAGCTTTCTTT | CASSGQGSEAFF | TRBJ1-1 | TRBD1 | NA | TRBV12-3/TRBV12-4
TGTGCCAGCAGGGACTCGGCCCCCACCATATATTTT | CASRDSAPTIYF | TRBJ1-3 | NA | once | TRBV6-5
TGTGCCAGCAGTGAGGGACAGGGAAATTCACCCCTCCACTTT | CASSEGQGNSPLHF | TRBJ1-6 | TRBD1 | NA | TRBV6-4
TGCGCCAGCAGCCCTGGCCTAGGGGACAGGAGCTCTGAGCAGTTCTTC | CASSPGLGDRSSEQFF | TRBJ2-1 | TRBD1 | NA | TRBV5-1
TGTGCCAGCAGCTTTGGGAGAGGCACAGATACGCAGTATTTT | CASSFGRGTDTQYF | TRBJ2-3 | NA | NA | TRBV5-8
TGTGCCAGCAGCTTAACCATGACTAGCGGGTTAGAGACCCAGTACTTC | CASSLTMTSGLETQYF | TRBJ2-5 | TRBD2 | NA | TRBV11-2
TGTGCCAGCAGTTCCCCCCGAGGGAGCTCTGGAAACACCATATATTTT | CASSSPRGSSGNTIYF | TRBJ1-3 | NA | NA | TRBV28
TGCAGCGTTTTTAGTAACAGGGGGAACACTGAAGCTTTCTTT | CSVFSNRGNTEAFF | TRBJ1-1 | TRBD1 | NA | TRBV29-1
TGTGCCAGCAGTAGGGGGTCCTATGGCTACACCTTC | CASSRGSYGYTF | TRBJ1-2 | NA | NA | TRBV13
TGTGCCAGCAGCTTAGCTCAGGTTCATAATACGCAGTATTTT | CASSLAQVHNTQYF | TRBJ2-3 | NA | NA | TRBV7-8